These 26 T cell receptor beta chains were all obtained from the same sample, sequenced in a study of Ad26.COV2.S vaccination and SARS-CoV-2 variants. The assay was immunoSEQ multiplex PCR, and TCRdb's table has in-frame clones only and misses some. The sample holds a few hundred thousand clones, 80% to 90% seen once. The treatment denotes: some 20 received Ad26.COV2.S at low or high dose, single or two shots; several received placebo; per-sample allocation not given. Sampling was done on day 63 after the first vaccine or placebo injection. This specimen consisted of peripheral blood, obtained in a trial of Ad26.COV2.S vaccine versus placebo. These receptors were collected from a person between 18 and 65 years old who received the Ad26.COV2.S COVID-19 vaccine or a placebo.

J is TRBJ1-2 and V is TRBV10-3; D is unclear. CDR1 is ENHRY and CDR2 is SYGVKD in the germline V gene. V dropped 0 bases and J dropped 6 bases, with 11 bases sitting between them. CDR3 length equals 14 residues. CDR3 in DNA: TGTGCCATCAGTGAGTCGCTTCTGGAGAATGGCTACACCTTC. It specifies CAISESLLENGYTF.

This clone is a singleton in its sample. The V gene is TRBV18, the J gene TRBJ1-1; D ambiguous. Deletions cut 3 bases from V and 3 bases from J, with 14 bases between. The CDR3 contains 15 residues. Per the germline V gene, CDR1 is KGHSH and CDR2 is LQKENI. The CDR3 DNA reads as TGTGCCAGCTCACCGTCTGCACCTCAATACACTGAAGCTTTCTTT. Translation gives CASSPSAPQYTEAFF.

This chain joins TRBV6-4 and TRBJ2-7; D is ambiguous. Trimming cost V 3 bases and J 4 bases, with 4 bases left between them. The CDR3 extends over 11 amino acids. Germline CDR1 MRHNA, CDR2 SNTAGT. CDR3 coding DNA: TGTGCCAGCAGTGATGGGTACGAGCAGTACTTC. Its protein is CASSDGYEQYF.

V and J are TRBV29-1 and TRBJ1-1; TRBD1 is a possible D gene (6 bases). Germline lookup yields CDR1 SQVTM and CDR2 ANQGSEA. CDR3 length equals 15 residues. V lost 6 bases and J 2 bases, leaving 19 bases between the germline ends. CDR3 protein: CSVYPGALVNTEAFF. CDR3 sequence (DNA): TGCAGCGTATACCCAGGGGCCCTCGTCAACACTGAAGCTTTCTTT.

This chain joins TRBV7-9 and TRBJ2-5; 7 bases agree with TRBD2. The V segment lost 5 bases and the J segment 1 base; nucleotides outside the gene matches: 4. This CDR3 has 14 residues. From germline, CDR1 is SEHNR and CDR2 FQNEAQ (reference sequence). For the CDR3, the DNA is TGTGCCAGCAGCCGAGCTAGCGGCCAAGAGACCCAGTACTTC. Amino acids: CASSRASGQETQYF.

On this clone: Within the sample, other DNA sequences also encode this same CDR3. The chain carries TRBV7-2 and TRBJ2-5; TRBD2 aligns across 9 bases. Losses at the gene ends were 5 bases for V and 4 bases for J; bases not matched to a gene: 11. CDR1 SGHTA and CDR2 FQGNSA come from the germline V gene. The CDR3 extends over 16 amino acids. CDR3 sequence: CASSPGGGGARETQYF. Here the CDR3 DNA reads TGTGCCAGCAGCCCCGGGGGCGGGGGGGCGAGAGAGACCCAGTACTTC. Drawing the rest from reference TRBV7-2 and TRBJ2-5, the complete variable domain is GAGVSQSPSNKVTEKGKDVELRCDPISGHTALYWYRQSLGQGLEFLIYFQGNSAPDKSGLPSDRFSAERTGGSVSTLTIQRTQQEDSAVYLCASSPGGGGARETQYFGPGTRLLVL.

This chain uses TRBV7-3 with TRBJ2-3; D perhaps matches TRBD1 (6 bases). The V end lost 5 bases, the J end lost 1 base, and 13 bases lay between the germline ends. Germline assignment: CDR1 SGHTA and CDR2 FQGTGA. The CDR3 consists of 15 residues. CDR3 DNA sequence: TGTGCCAGCAGCCCTCAAACAGGGCGCACAGATACGCAGTATTTT. This encodes CASSPQTGRTDTQYF.

The chain uses TRBV5-5 and TRBJ2-5; D not resolved. Trimming removed 0 bases from V and 5 bases from J, with 11 bases in between. This CDR3 spans 14 amino acids. The V gene's germline CDR1 is SGHKS and CDR2 YYEKEE (reference sequence). Written as DNA, the CDR3 is TGTGCCAGCAGCTTGGACAGACCTCCTGAGACCCAGTACTTC. Its translation is CASSLDRPPETQYF.

The chain uses TRBV7-9 and TRBJ1-2; D is unclear. The CDR3 contains 10 residues. V was pared by 8 bases and J by 5 bases, with 6 bases between. Germline V gives CDR1 SEHNR, CDR2 FQNEAQ (reference sequence). The CDR3 coding sequence is TGTGCCAGCCGGGATTATGGCTACACCTTC. This gives the protein CASRDYGYTF.

V and J are TRBV2 and TRBJ1-2, with D possibly being TRBD1 (5 bases). Germline V lookup: CDR1 SNHLY, CDR2 FYNNEI. V dropped 6 bases and J dropped 4 bases, with 12 bases sitting between them. The length of the CDR3 is 13 residues. The CDR3 coding sequence is TGTGCCAGCAGCGATGACAGAGGCTATGGCTACACCTTC. This codes for CASSDDRGYGYTF.

The rearrangement joins TRBV11-2 to TRBJ2-7; D ambiguous. This CDR3 comprises 16 residues. The germline V gene has CDR1 SGHAT and CDR2 FQNNGV. V was shortened by 2 bases and J by 0 bases, with 14 bases between the two germline ends. The CDR3 nucleotides are TGTGCCAGCAGCTTATCTAGGACGCACAGCTCCTACGAGCAGTACTTC. Translating gives CASSLSRTHSSYEQYF.

This clone was seen a few times. This chain links TRBV6-4 with TRBJ1-2; 8 bases line up with TRBD1. V gave up 3 bases and J gave up 2 bases; unmatched junction bases: 2. CDR3 length: 14 residues. Germline values: CDR1 MRHNA, CDR2 SNTAGT. The CDR3 region is CASSERTGNYGYTF. The CDR3 DNA is TGTGCCAGCAGTGAAAGGACAGGGAACTATGGCTACACCTTC.

Notes on this clone: The junction differs from germline at one of its ends, possibly a read error. The chain combines TRBV13 with TRBJ1-5, with D maybe TRBD1 (6 bases). CDR1 is PRHDT, CDR2 FYEKMQ, per germline (reference sequence). The CDR3 sequence is 15 residues long. CDR3 sequence (DNA): TGTGCCCGCAGCGGGGGGAGGGGGAGCAATCAGCCCCAGCATTTT. Residues: CARSGGRGSNQPQHF.

This sequence joins TRBV30 and TRBJ1-1; no firm D call. Trimming removed 0 bases from V and 4 bases from J, with 12 bases in between. The CDR3 has 14 residues. The germline gives CDR1 GTSNPN, CDR2 SVGIG (reference sequence). The CDR3 DNA sequence: TGTGCCTGGAGTGTTAGGGTGGAGGGCACTGAAGCTTTCTTT. Its protein product is CAWSVRVEGTEAFF.

V gene TRBV2 combines with J gene TRBJ1-3; TRBD1 matches at 7 bases. This CDR3 has 15 residues. The V and J ends lost 6 bases and 0 bases, in that order; junction bases with no gene match: 5. CDR1 SNHLY and CDR2 FYNNEI come from the germline V gene. CDR3: CASRSGGTSGNTIYF. The CDR3 DNA sequence: TGTGCCAGCAGGTCAGGGGGGACCTCTGGAAACACCATATATTTT.

The rearrangement uses TRBV6-5 and TRBJ1-5; no clear D gene. The CDR3 sequence is 13 residues long. V dropped 2 bases and J dropped 6 bases, with 8 bases sitting between them. Germline assignment: CDR1 MNHEY and CDR2 SVGAGI. CDR3 sequence reads: CASSYGGIQPQHF. The CDR3 coding sequence is TGTGCCAGCAGTTACGGTGGTATTCAGCCCCAGCATTTT.

The chain carries TRBV15 and TRBJ1-2; D uncertain. The CDR3 is 15 amino acids. V lost 0 bases to trimming and J lost 2 bases, with 10 bases between them. Germline CDR1 is LNHNV and CDR2 is YYDKDF (reference sequence). The CDR3: CATSRDLPENYGYTF. The CDR3, as DNA: TGTGCCACCAGCAGAGATTTGCCAGAGAACTATGGCTACACCTTC.

In this sample, this clone turned up once. Other DNA sequences in the sample encode the same CDR3. The V call is TRBV9, the J call TRBJ2-1; 7 bases are shared with TRBD1. V lost 0 bases and J lost 0; bases outside the gene matches: 0. The CDR3 covers 15 residues. Germline CDR1 is SGDLS and CDR2 is YYNGEE. CDR3 protein: CASSVGQGSYNEQFF. DNA for the CDR3: TGTGCCAGCAGCGTAGGACAGGGCTCCTACAATGAGCAGTTCTTC. Using reference TRBV9 and TRBJ2-1 for the parts outside the CDR3, the full variable domain is DSGVTQTPKHLITATGQRVTLRCSPRSGDLSVYWYQQSLDQGLQFLIQYYNGEERAKGNILERFSAQQFPDLHSELNLSSLELGDSALYFCASSVGQGSYNEQFFGPGTRLTVL.

The chain joins TRBV6-4 to TRBJ1-2; TRBD1 aligns across 10 bases. The V gene's germline CDR1 is MRHNA and CDR2 SNTAGT. J was trimmed by 6 bases and V by 5 bases; bases with no gene match: 6. The length of the CDR3 is 14 residues. CDR3 in DNA: TGTGCCAGCAGTCCACACGGGACAGGGGATGGCTACACCTTC. This encodes CASSPHGTGDGYTF.

This sequence joins TRBV6-5 and TRBJ2-7; 9 bases line up with TRBD1. Trimming at V came to 8 bases and at J to 2 bases, leaving 4 bases not matched to a gene. The CDR3 is made up of 13 amino acids. CDR1 and CDR2 from the germline V gene are MNHEY and SVGAGI. The CDR3 DNA reads TGTGCCAGCTGCCGGGACAGGGCCTACGAGCAGTACTTC. Its translation is CASCRDRAYEQYF.

The CDR3 coding sequence is TGTGCCAGCAGCCCTTCAGAGGGGAATACACCCCTCCACTTT. Its protein is CASSPSEGNTPLHF. This chain connects TRBV4-2 to TRBJ1-6, with D possibly matching TRBD1 (5 bases). The CDR3 spans 14 residues. CDR1 and CDR2 from the germline V gene are LGHNA and YNFKEQ. Between the trimmed V and J ends, which lost 4 bases and 11 bases, there was a span of 15 bases.

This rearrangement joins TRBV5-1 to TRBJ1-1; D might be TRBD1 (5 bases). The CDR3 runs to 13 residues. V dropped 7 bases and J dropped 3 bases, with 13 bases sitting between them. Germline lookup yields CDR1 SGHRS and CDR2 YFSETQ. The CDR3 reads CASEGGEDTEAFF. The CDR3 DNA is TGCGCCAGCGAGGGAGGGGAGGACACTGAAGCTTTCTTT.

This clone turned up a few times. The rearrangement joins TRBV12-5 to TRBJ1-1; tentative D call: TRBD1 (6 bases). The V end was cut by 3 bases, the J end by 2 bases, with 16 bases between. CDR1 LGHNT and CDR2 FRNRAP come from the germline V gene. This CDR3 is 16 amino acids long. CDR3 protein: CASGLQQGSYNTEAFF. The CDR3 coding sequence is TGTGCTAGTGGTTTACAACAGGGCTCTTATAACACTGAAGCTTTCTTT. The full variable domain, rest sourced from reference TRBV12-5 and TRBJ1-1, is DARVTQTPRHKVTEMGQEVTMRCQPILGHNTVFWYRQTMMQGLELLAYFRNRAPLDDSGMPKDRFSAEMPDATLATLKIQPSEPRDSAVYFCASGLQQGSYNTEAFFGQGTRLTVV.

The V call is TRBV29-1, the J call TRBJ1-1; TRBD1 might be the D (6 bases). Germline V lookup: CDR1 SQVTM, CDR2 ANQGSEA. Deletions cut 3 bases from V and 1 base from J, with 9 bases between. CDR3 size: 13 residues. CDR3 in DNA: TGCAGCGTTGAGGGCAGGGGGAACACTGAAGCTTTCTTT. The encoded protein is CSVEGRGNTEAFF. Together with reference TRBV29-1 and TRBJ1-1, the CDR3 gives the full variable domain: SAVISQKPSRDICQRGTSLTIQCQVDSQVTMMFWYRQQPGQSLTLIATANQGSEATYESGFVIDKFPISRPNLTFSTLTVSNMSPEDSSIYLCSVEGRGNTEAFFGQGTRLTVV.

The CDR3 nucleotides are TGCAGTGCCCTTTTTAATGAAAAACTGTTTTTT. Residues: CSALFNEKLFF. The chain has TRBV20-1 and TRBJ1-4; no clear D gene. Germline V gives CDR1 DFQATT, CDR2 SNEGSKA (reference sequence). The V and J ends lost 6 bases and 4 bases respectively, with 6 bases between them. This CDR3 region has 11 residues.

The chain carries TRBV6-5 and TRBJ2-1, with D uncertain. The CDR3 consists of 12 residues. Germline CDR1 reads MNHEY; CDR2 reads SVGAGI. V was shortened by 6 bases and J by 3 bases, with 6 bases between the two germline ends. CDR3 sequence (DNA): TGTGCCAGCAGCCCAGACTACAATGAGCAGTTCTTC. Translating gives CASSPDYNEQFF.